The sample holds a few counts of the clone carrying this T cell receptor beta chain. Its specificity is unknown. The germline V and J ends were trimmed by 2 bases and 2 bases, with 11 bases remaining between them. The CDR3 is 14 residues long. CDR1 SGHRS and CDR2 YFSETQ come from the germline V gene. In making TCR beta libraries, quantitative 5'-RACE with molecular barcodes was used. TCRdb passed the 5' RACE reads through MiXCR, listing each CDR3 protein once. The data show 200,000 or so distinct CDR3 sequences, roughly 13% seen once. The sample comes from a study of CD8 T cells in ankylosing spondylitis. Study-level findings and limits: It was reported that disease-linked clones were significantly enriched in matched ankylosing spondylitis synovial fluid. Previously reported in reactive arthritis synovial fluid and blood were some of the motif variants. Blood from ankylosing spondylitis patients appeared to carry a characteristic roughly 8-variant TCR beta motif.

The origin of this receptor is a female donor with ankylosing spondylitis or in good health (not recorded which). The chain is built from TRBV5-1 and TRBJ2-7, with D possibly being TRBD1 (5 bases). Sequencing was carried out using blood, either unsorted or a sorted T cell fraction (not recorded which). DNA for the CDR3: TGCGCCAGCAGCTTAGGGGCTGACCCCTACGAGCAGTACTTC. It codes for CASSLGADPYEQYF.